The source of this TCR beta chain is a study of molecular identifiers for immune sequencing clone quantification. CDR1 and CDR2 (germline): MNHNY, SVGAGI (reference sequence). The V and J ends lost 0 bases and 0 bases respectively, with 16 bases between them. The CDR3 consists of 18 residues. Many counts were recorded for this clonotype. TCRdb reprocessed the PCR reads via MiXCR and lists one record per CDR3 protein. The sample includes tens of thousands of distinct CDR3 sequences, roughly 25% of them seen just once. The V call is TRBV6-6, the J call TRBJ2-3, with TRBD1 as a possible D gene (6 bases). The sequence came from a human donor in good health. Some libraries in this study had Jurkat cell RNA spiked in. The specimen sequenced was naive CD8+ T cells from blood, with Jurkat cell RNA spiked in. Subset: FACS-sorted CD8+CD4-CCR7+CD45RA+ naive T cells. CDR3 residues: CASSYSSGSGTSTDTQYF. In DNA form, the CDR3 reads TGTGCCAGCAGTTACTCGAGCGGTTCGGGGACAAGCACAGATACGCAGTATTTT.